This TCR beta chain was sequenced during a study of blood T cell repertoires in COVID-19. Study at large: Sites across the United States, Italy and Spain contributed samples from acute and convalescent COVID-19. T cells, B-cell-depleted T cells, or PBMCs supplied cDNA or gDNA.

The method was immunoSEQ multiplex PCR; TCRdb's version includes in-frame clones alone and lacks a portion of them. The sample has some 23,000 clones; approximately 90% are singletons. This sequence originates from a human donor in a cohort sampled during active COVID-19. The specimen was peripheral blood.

The CDR3 sequence is CASSLAGEGEQFF. As DNA, the CDR3 is TGCGCCAGCAGCTTGGCCGGGGAGGGTGAGCAGTTCTTC. The V gene is TRBV5-1, the J gene TRBJ2-1; 7 bases agree with TRBD2. CDR1 is SGHRS, CDR2 YFSETQ, per germline. The CDR3 runs to 13 residues. With 0 bases clipped from V and 9 bases from J, the junction kept 3 bases outside the gene matches.